These 28 T cell receptor beta chains share one sample of origin, sequenced in a study of low-dose radiotherapy and immunotherapy resistance in tumors. Alpha- and beta-chain coverage of first-strand cDNA came from TRAV- and TRBV-specific primers. Amplification of TCRs used a constant-region primer and V-primer adapter for 20 PCR cycles. MiXCR, run by TCRdb on the reads, gives a single entry per CDR3 protein. The sample shows over 15,000 distinct CDR3 sequences, less than 85% of them seen only once. The receptor source for this set is a human donor with advanced metastatic prostate, ovarian, gallbladder or colorectal cancer (not recorded which). This table probably holds off-target reads from a library built for another chain.

The chain is built from TRBV7-9 and TRBJ2-7; D perhaps matches TRBD2 (6 bases). CDR1 and CDR2 (germline): SEHNR, FQNEAQ (reference sequence). The germline V and J ends were trimmed by 7 bases and 0 bases, with 16 bases remaining between them. CDR3 size: 15 residues. The CDR3 region is CASTGRQGGSYEQYF. The CDR3 nucleotides are TGTGCCAGCACTGGGCGGCAGGGAGGCTCCTACGAGCAGTACTTC.

The chain combines TRBV12-3 or TRBV12-4 with TRBJ1-4; D is ambiguous. This CDR3 comprises 14 residues. Trimming took off 6 bases at V and 2 bases at J, with 10 bases between the two ends. The CDR3 region is CASRDVATNEKLFF. CDR3 in DNA: TGTGCCAGCAGGGACGTCGCGACTAATGAAAAACTGTTTTTT.

The chain employs TRBV5-1 and TRBJ2-2; D is possibly TRBD2 (6 bases). This CDR3 region has 14 residues. Germline lookup yields CDR1 SGHRS and CDR2 YFSETQ. Trimming took off 5 bases at V and 3 bases at J, with 11 bases between the two ends. The CDR3, as DNA: TGCGCCAGCAGGCTCGGGGGAGACACCGGGGAGCTGTTTTTT. Protein product: CASRLGGDTGELFF.

The chain employs TRBV19 and TRBJ2-7; 8 bases fit TRBD2. Trimming at V came to 3 bases and at J to 2 bases, leaving 6 bases not matched to a gene. The CDR3 is 15 residues long. CDR1 is LNHDA and CDR2 is SQIVND in the germline V gene (reference sequence). The chain's CDR3 is CASSIQAGVTYEQYF. CDR3 in DNA: TGTGCCAGTAGTATTCAAGCGGGAGTAACCTACGAGCAGTACTTC.

The chain joins TRBV12-3 or TRBV12-4 to TRBJ1-1, with D unresolved. The length of the CDR3 is 13 residues. The V gene lost 1 base and the J gene lost 5 bases, with 8 bases spanning the gap. The CDR3 bases are TGTGCCAGCAGTTTAGACAGACCAACTGAAGCTTTCTTT. Its translation is CASSLDRPTEAFF.

This clonotype was seen only a few times. This chain links TRBV5-1 with TRBJ2-3, with TRBD2 matching over 7 bases. Trimming cost V 4 bases and J 0 bases; bases outside gene matches: 5. The CDR3 extends over 15 amino acids. CDR1 SGHRS and CDR2 YFSETQ come from the germline V gene. Written as DNA, the CDR3 is TGCGCCAGCAGCCGGAGCGGGGTCAGCACAGATACGCAGTATTTT. It encodes CASSRSGVSTDTQYF.

The chain combines TRBV5-1 with TRBJ2-7, with D unresolved. The length of the CDR3 is 12 residues. Germline values: CDR1 SGHRS, CDR2 YFSETQ. V was pared by 0 bases and J by 7 bases, with 8 bases between. CDR3 sequence (DNA): TGCGCCAGCAGCTTGGGATCAGGAGAGCAGTACTTC. Protein product: CASSLGSGEQYF.

This clonotype qualifies as medium-sized. This chain joins TRBV4-2 and TRBJ2-1; maybe TRBD2 (7 bases). Per germline, CDR1 LGHNA and CDR2 YNFKEQ. This CDR3 has 15 residues. Trimming pared 0 bases from V and 8 bases from J, leaving 14 bases between. CDR3 coding DNA: TGTGCCAGCAGCCAAGATTACGGGGGGCTCGATGAGCAGTTCTTC. Translation gives CASSQDYGGLDEQFF.

This clonotype was observed a few times. The chain has TRBV4-2 and TRBJ2-1; 9 nucleotides line up with TRBD2. The trim removed 5 bases at V and 6 bases at J, leaving 5 bases unmatched. Per germline, CDR1 LGHNA and CDR2 YNFKEQ. This CDR3 has 14 residues. The CDR3 DNA follows: TGTGCCAGCAGCACGCGGGGGGGCCGCAATGAGCAGTTCTTC. Translation gives CASSTRGGRNEQFF.

This chain uses TRBV10-2 with TRBJ2-5, with D unclear. From germline, CDR1 is WSHSY and CDR2 SAAADI. There are 17 residues in the CDR3. Trimming cost V 0 bases and J 1 base, with 15 bases left between them. CDR3 sequence (DNA): TGCGCCAGCAGTGAGTCGAGATTGGCGGCGGTCCAAGAGACCCAGTACTTC. Translating it yields CASSESRLAAVQETQYF.

The chain is built from TRBV6-1 and TRBJ1-2; D call uncertain. Trimming left V 2 bases short and J 7 bases short, with 11 bases between. Germline V gene data show CDR1 as MNHNS and CDR2 as SASEGT. The CDR3 is made up of 13 amino acids. In nucleotides, the CDR3 is TGTGCCAGCAGTGAACACGGGATCTCTGGCTACACCTTC. It codes for CASSEHGISGYTF.

The rearrangement links TRBV7-2 to TRBJ1-2, with D unresolved. The CDR3 extends over 14 amino acids. The V gene's germline CDR1 is SGHTA and CDR2 FQGNSA. V was trimmed by 1 base and J by 2 bases, leaving 8 bases between them. The CDR3 sequence is CASSLVAGNYGYTF. CDR3 sequence (DNA): TGTGCCAGCAGCTTAGTGGCAGGCAACTATGGCTACACCTTC.

The chain employs TRBV6-1 and TRBJ2-7; no firm D call. The ends were cut back, 7 bases at V and 4 bases at J, with 11 bases in the middle. CDR3 length: 12 residues. Germline lookup yields CDR1 MNHNS and CDR2 SASEGT. The CDR3 region has the DNA TGTGCCAGCAAGGCCCAGGCGTACGAGCAGTACTTC. This codes for CASKAQAYEQYF.

The chain combines TRBV30 with TRBJ1-6; D ambiguous. This CDR3 contains 14 residues. V lost 0 bases and J lost 9, with 12 bases in between. Germline V gene sequence: CDR1 GTSNPN, CDR2 SVGIG (reference sequence). Here the CDR3 DNA reads TGTGCCTGGAGTGTACCCACGGGTAGTTCACCCCTCCACTTT. Translation gives CAWSVPTGSSPLHF. Full variable domain (rest looked up from reference TRBV30 and TRBJ1-6): SQTIHQWPATLVQPVGSPLSLECTVEGTSNPNLYWYRQAAGRGLQLLFYSVGIGQISSEVPQNLSASRPQDRQFILSSKKLLLSDSGFYLCAWSVPTGSSPLHFGNGTRLTVT.

CDR3 sequence reads: CASSLGGEQYF. The CDR3 nucleotides read TGTGCCAGCAGTTTGGGGGGCGAGCAGTACTTC. The chain is built from TRBV12-3 or TRBV12-4 and TRBJ2-7, with D perhaps matching TRBD2 (6 bases). The CDR3 is 11 residues long. Trimming took off 3 bases at V and 6 bases at J, with 6 bases between the two ends.

The chain uses TRBV18 and TRBJ2-5, with TRBD1 identical over 8 bases. The CDR3 is 15 residues long. Germline CDR1 and CDR2: KGHSH and LQKENI. V lost 3 bases, J lost 5 bases, and 8 bases stayed unmatched. CDR3 sequence: CASSPPQGVGETQYF. The CDR3 DNA is TGTGCCAGCTCACCGCCACAGGGGGTCGGCGAGACCCAGTACTTC. Drawing the rest from reference TRBV18 and TRBJ2-5, the complete variable domain is NAGVMQNPRHLVRRRGQEARLRCSPMKGHSHVYWYRQLPEEGLKFMVYLQKENIIDESGMPKERFSAEFPKEGPSILRIQQVVRGDSAAYFCASSPPQGVGETQYFGPGTRLLVL.

This clonotype has a handful of counts. The rearrangement links TRBV6-2 or TRBV6-3 to TRBJ2-2; no reliable D call. Trimming pared 6 bases from V and 3 bases from J, leaving 5 bases between. CDR1 is MNHEY and CDR2 is SVGEGT in the germline V gene. This CDR3 contains 12 residues. The CDR3: CASRLYTGELFF. The CDR3 DNA reads TGTGCCAGCAGACTCTACACCGGGGAGCTGTTTTTT.

The rearrangement uses TRBV23-1 and TRBJ2-1, with D unclear. TRBV23-1 is annotated as an ORF whose role is uncertain. Trimming stripped 8 bases from V and 3 bases from J, with 17 bases between. This CDR3 spans 15 amino acids. In nucleotides, the CDR3 is TGCGCCAGCGGCCCAGACACGACGAACTACAATGAGCAGTTCTTC. Protein product: CASGPDTTNYNEQFF.

J is TRBJ1-3 and V is TRBV5-6; D is undetermined. Germline CDR1 is SGHDT and CDR2 is YYEEEE. V was pared by 0 bases and J by 0 bases, with 7 bases between. The CDR3 length is 15 residues. The CDR3 sequence is CASSLAAVSGNTIYF. The CDR3 region has the DNA TGTGCCAGCAGCTTGGCGGCAGTCTCTGGAAACACCATATATTTT.

This clonotype was observed a handful of times. This rearrangement joins TRBV18 to TRBJ1-1; 7 bases align to TRBD1. There are 14 residues in the CDR3. J gave up 5 bases and V 5 bases, and 8 bases lay outside the gene matches. The germline gives CDR1 KGHSH, CDR2 LQKENI. The chain's CDR3 is CASSTDRTATEAFF. The CDR3 DNA reads as TGTGCCAGCTCAACGGACAGGACGGCGACTGAAGCTTTCTTT.

This clonotype was seen only a few times. The gene calls are TRBV11-3 and TRBJ2-1; TRBD2 aligns across 7 bases. Germline V gene lookup returns CDR1 SGHNT and CDR2 YENEEA. With 2 bases clipped from V and 7 bases from J, the junction kept 20 bases outside the gene matches. The CDR3 totals 19 residues. CDR3 region: CASSLRGASGVSRENEQFF. CDR3 bases: TGTGCCAGCAGCTTAAGAGGGGCTAGCGGCGTCAGTCGGGAGAATGAGCAGTTCTTC.

The gene calls are TRBV2 and TRBJ2-1; D perhaps matches TRBD1 (6 bases). Germline V gene sequence: CDR1 SNHLY, CDR2 FYNNEI. The V and J ends lost 4 bases and 7 bases respectively, with 11 bases between them. The CDR3 loop spans 13 amino acids. Here the CDR3 DNA reads TGTGCCAGCAGTGCCCGGACAGTAAATGAGCAGTTCTTC. Translation gives CASSARTVNEQFF.

The chain carries TRBV28 and TRBJ1-2; tentatively, D is TRBD1 (5 bases). Trimming took 5 bases from V and 5 from J, leaving 18 bases between them. This CDR3 is built from 15 residues. CDR1 is MDHEN and CDR2 is SYDVKM in the germline V gene. The CDR3 sequence is CASSPTAQEWYGYTF. CDR3 nucleotides: TGTGCCAGCAGTCCAACGGCACAGGAGTGGTATGGCTACACCTTC.

In DNA, the CDR3 is TGCGCCAGCACCCCGACCGGGGGAGAAGAGACCCAGTACTTC. Translation: CASTPTGGEETQYF. The chain uses TRBV4-1 and TRBJ2-5; the D gene is possibly TRBD2 (6 bases). This CDR3 has 14 residues. V was clipped by 7 bases and J by 3 bases, with 15 bases between them. CDR1 and CDR2 (germline): MGHRA, YSYEKL.

The gene calls are TRBV29-1 and TRBJ2-1, with 7 bases aligning to TRBD1. This CDR3 has 10 residues. Germline V gene lookup returns CDR1 SQVTM and CDR2 ANQGSEA. The V and J ends lost 6 bases and 15 bases, in that order; junction bases with no gene match: 8. CDR3 in amino acids: CSVHRDRAFF. CDR3 sequence (DNA): TGCAGCGTCCACCGGGACAGAGCGTTCTTC.

This clonotype was seen just once. V gene TRBV11-2 combines with J gene TRBJ1-2, with D possibly being TRBD1 (5 bases). CDR1 is SGHAT and CDR2 is FQNNGV in the germline V gene. Between the trimmed V and J ends, which lost 3 bases and 7 bases, there was a span of 6 bases. The CDR3 runs to 11 residues. The CDR3 reads CASSFRAGYTF. The CDR3 DNA reads as TGTGCCAGCAGCTTCAGGGCTGGCTACACCTTC.

The genes are TRBV6-2 or TRBV6-3 and TRBJ1-3, with D possibly being TRBD1 (6 bases). V gave up 5 bases and J gave up 4 bases, with 15 bases separating them. Germline V gene data show CDR1 as MNHEY and CDR2 as SVGEGT. This CDR3 has 15 residues. CDR3 protein: CASSEGFGGGNTIYF. DNA for the CDR3: TGTGCCAGCAGTGAAGGTTTCGGGGGCGGAAACACCATATATTTT.

The chain recombines TRBV3-1 with TRBJ2-5; tentative D call: TRBD1 (6 bases). The CDR3 has 14 residues. The V end was cut by 1 base, the J end by 3 bases, with 9 bases between. Germline V gene lookup returns CDR1 LGHDT and CDR2 YNNKEL (reference sequence). The CDR3, as DNA: TGTGCCAGCAGCCAAGTGTCAGGGGAAGAGACCCAGTACTTC. Translating gives CASSQVSGEETQYF.